This T cell receptor (beta chain) was sequenced during a study of T cell repertoires in cytomegalovirus infection. Study overall: Carrying CMV and the relevant HLA type showed in public TCR beta signatures.

This clonotype was observed a few times. The target antigen is unknown. TCRdb re-called the reads through MiXCR, storing one row per CDR3 protein. The sample comprises roughly 180,000 distinct CDR3 sequences, about 20% of which are singletons, and roughly 25% rests with the top ten. The germline V and J ends were trimmed by 8 bases and 3 bases, with 8 bases remaining between them. The CDR3 is made up of 12 amino acids. The germline CDR1 and CDR2 sequences are SGHVS and FNYEAQ. Sample: CD8+ T cells from cultured PBMCs, taken from culture after CMV antigen stimulation. This sequence joins TRBV7-6 and TRBJ2-1; D may be TRBD2 (5 bases). This TCR came from a human donor in good health (CMV status not recorded). Some clones in this sample may be carry-over from other donors' samples. DNA for the CDR3: TGTGCCAGCGGTCGGGGCTACAATGAGCAGTTCTTC. Its protein product is CASGRGYNEQFF.